The 20 T cell receptor beta chains in this list originate from one sample, sequenced in a study of T cells after yellow fever vaccination. TCRdb itself ran the 5' RACE reads through MiXCR, one entry per CDR3 protein. The table lists approximately 550,000 distinct CDR3 sequences, roughly 21% of them singletons. This sample comprised PBMCs, obtained 15 days after the yellow fever booster vaccination. The receptors stem from a man aged 25-45 years who received the YFV17D yellow fever vaccine.

The chain joins TRBV9 to TRBJ2-1; 8 nucleotides align to TRBD2. The CDR3 is 15 amino acids. Looked up from germline, CDR1 is SGDLS and CDR2 is YYNGEE. V shed 0 bases, J shed 6 bases, and the junction held 5 bases outside the gene matches. CDR3 sequence reads: CASSVEAGVVNEQFF. DNA for the CDR3: TGTGCCAGCAGCGTAGAAGCGGGAGTTGTCAATGAGCAGTTCTTC.

A few counts support this clonotype. J is TRBJ2-2 and V is TRBV6-1; D is possibly TRBD1 or TRBD2 (6 bases each). The V end was cut by 8 bases, the J end by 4 bases, with 20 bases between. Germline V lookup: CDR1 MNHNS, CDR2 SASEGT. This CDR3 spans 16 amino acids. The CDR3 loop reads CASSGRGGVGTGELFF. CDR3 in DNA: TGTGCCAGCTCCGGCAGGGGAGGTGTCGGCACCGGGGAGCTGTTTTTT.

The chain couples TRBV5-1 to TRBJ1-6; D is possibly TRBD1 (6 bases). V was clipped by 2 bases and J by 5 bases, with 11 bases between them. The CDR3 has 15 amino acids. Germline CDR1 and CDR2: SGHRS and YFSETQ. The CDR3 here is CASSLPDRNNSPLHF. CDR3 sequence (DNA): TGCGCCAGCAGCTTACCGGACAGAAATAATTCACCCCTCCACTTT.

This clonotype was detected only a few times. The gene calls are TRBV6-5 and TRBJ2-3; 7 bases align to TRBD2. V lost 0 bases to trimming and J lost 0 bases; unmatched junction nucleotides: 3. This CDR3 region has 16 residues. Germline CDR1 reads MNHEY; CDR2 reads SVGAGI. CDR3 sequence: CASSYSNSGSTDTQYF. CDR3 sequence (DNA): TGTGCCAGCAGTTACTCGAATAGCGGGAGCACAGATACGCAGTATTTT.

This clonotype was recorded a few times. The chain uses TRBV11-1 and TRBJ2-1, with 9 bases identical to TRBD2. The CDR3 is 15 amino acids. Trimming cost V 6 bases and J 12 bases; bases outside gene matches: 15. Germline-derived CDR1 and CDR2 are SGHAT and FQDESV (reference sequence). CDR3 DNA sequence: TGTGCCAGCAGTTCTGGAGTAGCGGGAGCAAAGGGGCAGTTCTTC. It encodes CASSSGVAGAKGQFF. Full variable domain (rest looked up from reference TRBV11-1 and TRBJ2-1): EAEVAQSPRYKITEKSQAVAFWCDPISGHATLYWYRQILGQGPELLVQFQDESVVDDSQLPKDRFSAERLKGVDSTLKIQPAELGDSAMYLCASSSGVAGAKGQFFGPGTRLTVL.

This chain links TRBV12-5 with TRBJ2-7; the match to TRBD1 covers 8 bases. This CDR3 has 20 residues. V lost 0 bases, J lost 0 bases, and 16 bases stayed unmatched. The germline V gene has CDR1 LGHNT and CDR2 FRNRAP. The CDR3 DNA reads as TGTGCTAGTGGTTTGGTAGGTAAGGGACAGGACCCCTCCTCCTCCTACGAGCAGTACTTC. This translates into CASGLVGKGQDPSSSYEQYF.

The chain recombines TRBV24-1 with TRBJ2-1; weak D call: TRBD1 (5 bases). The CDR3 covers 16 residues. V gave up 1 base and J gave up 7 bases, with 16 bases separating them. CDR1 is KGHDR, CDR2 SFDVKD, per germline. The CDR3: CATSDFKGARENEQFF. As DNA, the CDR3 is TGTGCCACCAGTGATTTTAAAGGGGCTCGAGAGAATGAGCAGTTCTTC.

In this sample, this clonotype turned up a few times. The chain links TRBV7-2 to TRBJ1-1, with unresolved D. CDR1 is SGHTA, CDR2 FQGNSA, per germline. The V end was cut by 0 bases, the J end by 2 bases, with 13 bases between. The CDR3 is 16 amino acids. The CDR3 DNA reads as TGTGCCAGCAGCTTAGCGCTAAGCGAGTACAACACTGAAGCTTTCTTT. It yields the protein CASSLALSEYNTEAFF.

The chain is built from TRBV11-2 and TRBJ2-1, with unresolved D. V was pared by 3 bases and J by 11 bases, with 8 bases between. The V gene's germline CDR1 is SGHAT and CDR2 FQNNGV. The CDR3 sequence is 11 residues long. The CDR3 region has the DNA TGTGCCAGCAGCTTGGCAATAAAGCAGTTCTTC. It translates to CASSLAIKQFF.

V gene TRBV30 combines with J gene TRBJ2-7; TRBD1 matches 7 bases. V lost 2 bases and J lost 7; bases outside the gene matches: 11. CDR3 length: 14 residues. CDR1 is GTSNPN and CDR2 is SVGIG in the germline V gene (reference sequence). The CDR3 region has the DNA TGTGCCTGGAGTCGGGACAGTGGCCCGGGAGAGCAGTACTTC. Encoded protein: CAWSRDSGPGEQYF.

This clonotype showed up just a few times. The V gene is TRBV12-3 or TRBV12-4, the J gene TRBJ2-1; 9 positions agree with TRBD2. V gave up 11 bases and J gave up 7 bases; unmatched junction bases: 9. The CDR3 contains 13 residues. The CDR3 coding sequence is TGTGCCTCGAAGGTAGCGGGAGTGAATGAGCAGTTCTTC. Amino acid sequence: CASKVAGVNEQFF.

This clonotype has a handful of counts. This chain joins TRBV30 and TRBJ2-7, with D possibly TRBD1 on 5 matching bases. CDR1 is GTSNPN, CDR2 SVGIG, per germline (reference sequence). The CDR3 is 13 residues long. V was shortened by 3 bases and J by 4 bases, with 13 bases between the two germline ends. CDR3 sequence (DNA): TGTGCCTGGAGGCGGCAGGGATTATACGAGCAGTACTTC. Its protein is CAWRRQGLYEQYF.

The V gene is TRBV29-1, the J gene TRBJ2-1, with unresolved D. Germline CDR1 reads SQVTM; CDR2 reads ANQGSEA. CDR3 length equals 11 residues. V lost 8 bases and J 1 base, leaving 6 bases between the germline ends. The CDR3: CSTLSYNEQFF. The CDR3 region has the DNA TGCAGCACCCTTTCCTACAATGAGCAGTTCTTC.

This clonotype turned up a few times. The rearrangement joins TRBV6-1 to TRBJ2-1; 9 bases fit TRBD1. The germline V gene has CDR1 MNHNS and CDR2 SASEGT. V was pared by 6 bases and J by 4 bases, with 10 bases of the junction left unmatched. The CDR3 loop spans 16 amino acids. The CDR3 loop reads CASRQRGQGFYNEQFF. CDR3 nucleotides: TGTGCCAGCAGACAACGGGGACAGGGATTTTACAATGAGCAGTTCTTC.

V and J are TRBV7-2 and TRBJ2-7; tentatively, D is TRBD1 (6 bases). Trimming cost V 6 bases and J 3 bases, with 18 bases left between them. This CDR3 contains 15 residues. Germline loops: CDR1 SGHTA, CDR2 FQGNSA. CDR3 DNA: TGTGCCAGCAGTTTCGTCCAGGACAGCCGCTACGAGCAGTACTTC. Protein sequence: CASSFVQDSRYEQYF. Filled out from reference TRBV7-2 and TRBJ2-7, the complete variable domain reads GAGVSQSPSNKVTEKGKDVELRCDPISGHTALYWYRQSLGQGLEFLIYFQGNSAPDKSGLPSDRFSAERTGGSVSTLTIQRTQQEDSAVYLCASSFVQDSRYEQYFGPGTRLTVT.

This clonotype was seen once. The chain employs TRBV7-9 and TRBJ1-5, with D maybe TRBD1 (5 bases). The length of the CDR3 is 14 residues. Germline CDR1 reads SEHNR; CDR2 reads FQNEAQ (reference sequence). Trimming left V 5 bases short and J 5 bases short, with 13 bases between. The CDR3 DNA reads TGTGCCAGCAGCGGGGGGGAGTGGTATCAGCCCCAGCATTTT. Protein: CASSGGEWYQPQHF.

The J gene is TRBJ2-1, the V gene TRBV5-5; perhaps TRBD2 as D (6 bases). This CDR3 has 11 amino acids. The V end was cut by 4 bases, the J end by 9 bases, with 8 bases between. Germline V gene sequence: CDR1 SGHKS, CDR2 YYEKEE (reference sequence). Here the CDR3 reads CASSGTLEQFF. The CDR3 nucleotides are TGTGCCAGCAGCGGGACTCTTGAGCAGTTCTTC.

The chain has TRBV5-1 and TRBJ2-3; D is unclear. V was pared by 3 bases and J by 4 bases, with 9 bases between. The CDR3 extends over 13 amino acids. Germline V CDR1 and CDR2: SGHRS, YFSETQ. The CDR3 region is CASSWLAADTQYF. The CDR3 DNA reads as TGCGCCAGCAGCTGGTTAGCAGCAGATACGCAGTATTTT.

This clonotype has just a few counts. This chain's CDR3 is CSASIGVWQYF. The DNA of the CDR3 is TGCAGTGCTAGTATTGGGGTTTGGCAGTACTTC. The chain uses TRBV20-1 and TRBJ2-7; D is ambiguous. The CDR3 totals 11 residues. CDR1 DFQATT and CDR2 SNEGSKA come from the germline V gene (reference sequence). Trimming stripped 3 bases from V and 9 bases from J, with 12 bases between.

The V gene is TRBV20-1, the J gene TRBJ1-2, with a weak D call TRBD1 (5 bases). V was cut by 0 bases and J by 3 bases, with 14 bases left in between. This CDR3 has 15 amino acids. The germline CDR1 and CDR2 sequences are DFQATT and SNEGSKA (reference sequence). In DNA form, the CDR3 reads TGCAGTGCTAGAGATGTTCGGGGCCCGGACTATGGCTACACCTTC. Translation gives CSARDVRGPDYGYTF.